The T cell receptor beta chain described here comes from a study of radiation and T cells in renal cell carcinoma. Looking at the study overall: Nephrectomy followed 15 Gy stereotactic body radiation by 4 weeks. General study points: Top tumor clonotypes rose in blood 2 weeks post-radiation, then contracted.

V was clipped by 8 bases and J by 7 bases, with 15 bases between them. The length of the CDR3 is 13 residues. Germline V CDR1 and CDR2: WSHSY, SAAADI. This clone was detected only a few times. What it recognizes is unknown. Clones were sequenced by immunoSEQ multiplex PCR, and TCRdb holds only the in-frame ones, with some missing. The sample shows about 140,000 clones, roughly 85% of them seen only once. Time point specified: baseline pretreatment blood. Treatment of the sample: 15 Gy SBRT to primary tumor, nephrectomy 4 weeks later. Blood was sampled at baseline, 2 weeks and 4 weeks after SBRT. The patient's renal cell carcinoma had clear cell pathology.

V and J are TRBV10-2 and TRBJ1-5; maybe TRBD1 (6 bases). The clonotype was recovered from a woman aged 45-65 years with renal cell carcinoma. Sequencing used blood, obtained from a patient whose treatment included radiotherapy and nephrectomy. The CDR3 DNA is TGCGCCAGCCGGGGACAATCACACCAGCCCCAGCATTTT. The encoded protein is CASRGQSHQPQHF.